This T cell receptor (beta chain) stems from a study of regulatory T cells in long-lasting Graves disease. The time point here: newly diagnosed GD, antithyroid drugs for less than 3 months. The TCR library used RNA extracted from PBMCs. With regard to this clonotype: This CDR3 fails to terminate in the conserved phenylalanine or tryptophan, so it likely reflects a read error.

Building of the TCR beta libraries involved iRepertoire HTBI primers and Arm-PCR of CDR3 regions. TCRdb analysed the multiplex PCR reads with MiXCR anew, one entry per CDR3 protein. The sample yields approximately 300,000 distinct CDR3 sequences, about 20% seen once. The origin of this receptor is a female donor with Graves disease. The sequencing used peripheral blood mononuclear cells (PBMCs), collected at new diagnosis, from a patient treated with antithyroid drugs.

CDR3 sequence (DNA): TGCAGTGCTAGGGTCGGATTCTGGCAGGGGGAAGCTTTCTCT. It codes for CSARVGFWQGEAFS. The rearrangement uses TRBV20-1 and TRBJ1-1; possible D gene TRBD1, 6 bases. The CDR3 has 14 amino acids. With 3 bases removed from V and 8 bases from J, the gap between germline ends came to 19 bases. Germline V gene lookup returns CDR1 DFQATT and CDR2 SNEGSKA (reference sequence).